Below are 32 T cell receptor beta chains sequenced from a single sample in a study of Ad26.COV2.S vaccination and SARS-CoV-2 variants. Profiling relied on immunoSEQ multiplex PCR, and the TCRdb table lists in-frame clones only, not all of them. The sample shows over 250,000 clones, approximately 89% of them seen only once. Treatment described: roughly 18 received Ad26.COV2.S at low or high dose, single or two shots; 5 received placebo; per-sample allocation not given. Sampling was performed 63 days after the first vaccine or placebo injection. Material: peripheral blood, obtained in a trial of Ad26.COV2.S vaccine versus placebo. The receptors originated from a person aged 18-60 years who received the Ad26.COV2.S COVID-19 vaccine or a placebo.

V gene TRBV7-9 combines with J gene TRBJ2-1, with a possible D match to TRBD1 (5 bases). The germline CDR1 and CDR2 sequences are SEHNR and FQNEAQ (reference sequence). The length of the CDR3 is 12 residues. Trimming shortened V by 5 bases and J by 6 bases, and 8 bases separated the two germline ends. CDR3 DNA: TGTGCCAGCAGCCAAGGGGCCAATGAGCAGTTCTTC. This encodes CASSQGANEQFF.

This chain joins TRBV4-1 and TRBJ2-5, with 8 bases aligning to TRBD2. The CDR3 contains 15 residues. CDR1 and CDR2 (germline): MGHRA, YSYEKL. Trimming cost V 2 bases and J 5 bases; bases outside gene matches: 7. CDR3 sequence: CASSQSPAGVETQYF. The CDR3 DNA sequence: TGCGCCAGCAGCCAATCCCCAGCGGGAGTCGAGACCCAGTACTTC.

The rearrangement links TRBV7-9 to TRBJ1-1, with 7 bases lining up with TRBD1. V gave up 5 bases and J gave up 2 bases; unmatched junction bases: 20. This CDR3 is 19 amino acids long. Germline V lookup: CDR1 SEHNR, CDR2 FQNEAQ (reference sequence). The CDR3 coding sequence is TGTGCCAGCAGCCCTAGGATGATGACGACCAGGACAGGAAACACTGAAGCTTTCTTT. Translation gives CASSPRMMTTRTGNTEAFF.

This rearrangement joins TRBV19 to TRBJ1-5, with 7 positions matching TRBD1. Germline V gene data show CDR1 as LNHDA and CDR2 as SQIVND (reference sequence). Germline trimming cut 6 bases from V and 4 bases from J; bases unmatched to any gene: 12. This CDR3 spans 16 amino acids. CDR3 amino acids: CASRRDRAPSNQPQHF. DNA for the CDR3: TGTGCCAGTAGAAGAGACAGGGCGCCGTCAAATCAGCCCCAGCATTTT.

The V call is TRBV10-3, the J call TRBJ2-1, with 10 positions matching TRBD2. Germline V lookup: CDR1 ENHRY, CDR2 SYGVKD. The CDR3 covers 17 residues. The J segment lost 0 bases and the V segment lost 7 bases, leaving 9 bases of the junction unmatched. The CDR3 protein is CAITSGSTLSSYNEQFF. The CDR3 nucleotides are TGTGCCATCACTAGCGGGAGTACATTAAGCTCCTACAATGAGCAGTTCTTC.

The chain joins TRBV2 to TRBJ1-3; perhaps TRBD1 as D (5 bases). The germline CDR1 and CDR2 sequences are SNHLY and FYNNEI. The V end was cut by 8 bases, the J end by 0 bases, with 14 bases between. The CDR3 length is 15 residues. The chain's CDR3 is CASLRGFSSGNTIYF. DNA of the CDR3: TGTGCCAGCCTGAGGGGATTTTCCTCTGGAAACACCATATATTTT.

The chain is built from TRBV5-4 and TRBJ2-4; 8 nucleotides line up with TRBD2. Germline CDR1 and CDR2: SGHNT and YYREEE (reference sequence). This CDR3 comprises 13 residues. After removal of 3 bases from V and 10 bases from J, the junction contained 6 bases not matched to a gene. The CDR3 is CASSSIAGRIQYF. The DNA of the CDR3 is TGTGCCAGCAGCTCAATAGCGGGGAGGATTCAGTACTTC.

The V and J genes are TRBV2 and TRBJ2-7; perhaps TRBD1 as D (5 bases). CDR1 and CDR2 from the germline V gene are SNHLY and FYNNEI. The CDR3 has 15 amino acids. Trimming removed 5 bases at V and 3 bases at J, with 17 bases between. The DNA for the CDR3 is TGTGCCAGCAGTCCAACAGGATCGGGCTACTACGAGCAGTACTTC. Translated: CASSPTGSGYYEQYF.

This chain uses TRBV19 with TRBJ1-1; no clear D gene. V lost 6 bases and J 4 bases, leaving 15 bases between the germline ends. From germline, CDR1 is LNHDA and CDR2 SQIVND (reference sequence). CDR3 length: 14 amino acids. CDR3 sequence reads: CASRQVAESTEAFF. In DNA form, the CDR3 reads TGTGCCAGTAGGCAGGTAGCGGAGAGCACTGAAGCTTTCTTT.

V and J are TRBV25-1 and TRBJ2-1, with TRBD1 identical over 8 bases. Trimming cost V 4 bases and J 9 bases; bases outside gene matches: 14. Looked up from germline, CDR1 is MGHDK and CDR2 is SYGVNS. This CDR3 has 16 residues. CDR3 bases: TGTGCCAGCAGTGCGAGGCCGGACAGGGAGTTTGCTGAGCAGTTCTTC. This translates into CASSARPDREFAEQFF.

The chain has TRBV7-2 and TRBJ2-2, with 8 bases matching TRBD1. Germline CDR1 SGHTA, CDR2 FQGNSA. The CDR3 loop spans 14 amino acids. The ends lost 5 bases at V and 4 bases at J; junction bases unmatched: 3. The CDR3 protein is CASSKGTGTGELFF. The CDR3 nucleotides are TGTGCCAGCAGCAAAGGGACAGGCACCGGGGAGCTGTTTTTT. Full variable domain (rest looked up from reference TRBV7-2 and TRBJ2-2): GAGVSQSPSNKVTEKGKDVELRCDPISGHTALYWYRQSLGQGLEFLIYFQGNSAPDKSGLPSDRFSAERTGGSVSTLTIQRTQQEDSAVYLCASSKGTGTGELFFGEGSRLTVL.

The chain employs TRBV6-5 and TRBJ2-7; D gene ambiguous. The V end was cut by 1 base, the J end by 6 bases, with 13 bases between. Germline V gene sequence: CDR1 MNHEY, CDR2 SVGAGI. This CDR3 comprises 14 residues. The CDR3 bases are TGTGCCAGCAGTTACTTAGTACCGGAGAGCGAGCAGTACTTC. This sequence encodes CASSYLVPESEQYF.

The genes are TRBV7-3 and TRBJ2-2, with 8 bases lining up with TRBD1. Germline CDR1 is SGHTA and CDR2 is FQGTGA. Trimming removed 5 bases from V and 0 bases from J; junction bases left unmatched: 2. The CDR3 is made up of 15 amino acids. The DNA of the CDR3 is TGTGCCAGCAGCCTGGGACAGGCGAACACCGGGGAGCTGTTTTTT. It codes for CASSLGQANTGELFF.

The rearrangement links TRBV3-1 (or the pseudogene TRBV3-2) to TRBJ2-5; 8 nucleotides match TRBD1. Looked up from germline, CDR1 is LGHDT and CDR2 is YNNKEL (reference sequence). V lost 4 bases, J lost 7 bases, and 14 bases stayed unmatched. The CDR3 totals 16 residues. The CDR3 sequence is CASSPRTGTSTVTQYF. In DNA form, the CDR3 reads TGTGCCAGCAGCCCCCGGACAGGGACCAGCACGGTGACCCAGTACTTC.

The chain carries TRBV15 and TRBJ1-6; D unresolved. V dropped 0 bases and J dropped 7 bases, with 13 bases sitting between them. This CDR3 has 16 residues. Germline assignment: CDR1 LNHNV and CDR2 YYDKDF (reference sequence). CDR3 protein: CATSRDHGVGNSPLHF. For the CDR3, the DNA is TGTGCCACCAGCAGAGATCATGGGGTAGGGAATTCACCCCTCCACTTT.

J is TRBJ1-1 and V is TRBV6-5; D may be TRBD1 (6 bases). From germline, CDR1 is MNHEY and CDR2 SVGAGI. The germline V and J ends were trimmed by 0 bases and 3 bases, with 11 bases remaining between them. There are 15 residues in the CDR3. The CDR3, as DNA: TGTGCCAGCAGTTACTCGCCGGGGGGCGACACTGAAGCTTTCTTT. It translates to CASSYSPGGDTEAFF.

The chain combines TRBV2 with TRBJ1-3, with unresolved D. Germline V gives CDR1 SNHLY, CDR2 FYNNEI. The germline V and J ends were trimmed by 4 bases and 0 bases, with 10 bases remaining between them. The CDR3 length is 15 residues. The DNA for the CDR3 is TGTGCCAGCAGTGCCCTTCTTAGCTCTGGAAACACCATATATTTT. Translating it yields CASSALLSSGNTIYF.

This chain joins TRBV5-4 and TRBJ2-1; 9 positions match TRBD1. CDR1 is SGHNT, CDR2 YYREEE, per germline (reference sequence). V was clipped by 2 bases and J by 9 bases; unmatched bases: 15. The CDR3 spans 17 residues. The CDR3 is CASSFGLPGTGQSEQFF. CDR3 bases: TGTGCCAGCAGCTTTGGGCTACCTGGGACAGGGCAAAGTGAGCAGTTCTTC.

The rearrangement links TRBV4-1 to TRBJ2-7; D might be TRBD2 (5 bases). The CDR3 has 13 amino acids. Trimming removed 3 bases from V and 4 bases from J, with 10 bases in between. CDR1 is MGHRA and CDR2 is YSYEKL in the germline V gene. The CDR3 region is CASSHGVGYEQYF. CDR3 nucleotide sequence: TGCGCCAGCAGCCACGGGGTCGGTTACGAGCAGTACTTC.

V usage is TRBV15 and J usage is TRBJ1-1, with 8 bases identical to TRBD1. Looked up from germline, CDR1 is LNHNV and CDR2 is YYDKDF (reference sequence). J gave up 1 base and V 1 base, and 2 bases lay outside the gene matches. This CDR3 spans 15 amino acids. In DNA form, the CDR3 reads TGTGCCACCAGCAGAGCGGGGACAGGGAACACTGAAGCTTTCTTT. Encoded protein: CATSRAGTGNTEAFF.

This chain connects TRBV19 to TRBJ1-4; D gene uncertain. Trimming removed 5 bases from V and 0 bases from J, with 4 bases in between. Germline V gene data show CDR1 as LNHDA and CDR2 as SQIVND (reference sequence). CDR3 length equals 13 residues. CDR3: CASSAATNEKLFF. CDR3 sequence (DNA): TGTGCCAGTAGTGCGGCAACTAATGAAAAACTGTTTTTT.

This clone was counted a single time. The chain has TRBV3-1 (or the pseudogene TRBV3-2) and TRBJ2-2; no clear D. Germline values: CDR1 LGHDT, CDR2 YNNKEL (reference sequence). This CDR3 has 16 residues. V gave up 6 bases and J gave up 3 bases, with 17 bases separating them. In DNA, the CDR3 is TGTGCCAGCAGTACTTATTTGCGTGTGTACACCGGGGAGCTGTTTTTT. This gives the protein CASSTYLRVYTGELFF.

This clone was observed a handful of times. V usage is TRBV5-1 and J usage is TRBJ2-2, with D possibly TRBD1 on 5 matching bases. CDR1 is SGHRS, CDR2 YFSETQ, per germline. The CDR3 runs 14 residues. Trimming pared 5 bases from V and 1 base from J, leaving 9 bases between. The chain's CDR3 is CASRQVQNTGELFF. The CDR3 DNA follows: TGCGCCAGCAGACAGGTCCAGAACACCGGGGAGCTGTTTTTT.

This rearrangement joins TRBV27 to TRBJ2-5, with TRBD2 as a possible D gene (6 bases). The CDR3 covers 12 residues. Germline values: CDR1 MNHEY, CDR2 SMNVEV (reference sequence). The V end lost 11 bases, the J end lost 5 bases, and 15 bases lay between the germline ends. This CDR3 reads CAAWRVGETQYF. As DNA, the CDR3 is TGTGCCGCCTGGAGGGTGGGGGAGACCCAGTACTTC.

V and J are TRBV11-2 and TRBJ1-2; D is uncertain. The CDR3 runs to 13 residues. V dropped 3 bases and J dropped 3 bases, with 8 bases sitting between them. Germline CDR1 and CDR2: SGHAT and FQNNGV. The CDR3, as DNA: TGTGCCAGCAGCTTCGGGTCCTACTATGGCTACACCTTC. Protein sequence: CASSFGSYYGYTF.

This chain uses TRBV5-1 with TRBJ2-1, with 10 bases that match TRBD2. The germline gives CDR1 SGHRS, CDR2 YFSETQ. There are 14 residues in the CDR3. The V and J ends lost 5 bases and 7 bases, in that order; junction bases with no gene match: 6. In DNA, the CDR3 is TGCGCCAGCAGTAGGACTAGCGGTGTAAATGAGCAGTTCTTC. This encodes CASSRTSGVNEQFF.

This clone occurred a few times. Within the sample, other DNA sequences also encode this same CDR3. The rearrangement joins TRBV27 to TRBJ2-3, with D tentatively TRBD2 (6 bases). Trimming removed 8 bases at V and 2 bases at J, with 17 bases between. Germline values: CDR1 MNHEY, CDR2 SMNVEV (reference sequence). The CDR3 is 15 residues long. The CDR3 region is CASRASVSPTDTQYF. CDR3 bases: TGTGCCAGCCGAGCTAGCGTTTCACCCACAGATACGCAGTATTTT.

DNA of the CDR3: TGTGCCAGCAGCTTGGACCGGGCCTCTAATGAAAAACTGTTTTTT. Protein: CASSLDRASNEKLFF. The chain employs TRBV7-2 and TRBJ1-4; D uncertain. The CDR3 spans 15 residues. The ends were cut back, 3 bases at V and 3 bases at J, with 11 bases in the middle. CDR1 and CDR2 from the germline V gene are SGHTA and FQGNSA. Full variable domain (rest looked up from reference TRBV7-2 and TRBJ1-4): GAGVSQSPSNKVTEKGKDVELRCDPISGHTALYWYRQSLGQGLEFLIYFQGNSAPDKSGLPSDRFSAERTGGSVSTLTIQRTQQEDSAVYLCASSLDRASNEKLFFGSGTQLSVL.

The table lists this clone with a few counts. This CDR3 is CASSLAGSKGSNSPLHF. The CDR3, as DNA: TGTGCCAGCAGCTTAGCGGGGTCCAAAGGGTCCAATTCACCCCTCCACTTT. The chain joins TRBV7-9 to TRBJ1-6, with unresolved D. V was clipped by 0 bases and J by 7 bases, with 16 bases between them. The CDR3 consists of 17 residues. The germline V gene encodes CDR1 SEHNR and CDR2 FQNEAQ (reference sequence).

This clone was observed once. The rearrangement links TRBV28 to TRBJ2-7; D ambiguous. CDR1 MDHEN and CDR2 SYDVKM come from the germline V gene. V was clipped by 5 bases and J by 0 bases, with 11 bases between them. The CDR3 contains 14 residues. Here the CDR3 reads CASSLGLSSYEQYF. In nucleotides, the CDR3 is TGTGCCAGCAGTCTAGGCTTGAGCTCCTACGAGCAGTACTTC.

There are a few counts of this clone. The gene calls are TRBV12-5 and TRBJ2-5; no reliable D call. V was trimmed by 6 bases and J by 4 bases, leaving 9 bases between them. Germline lookup yields CDR1 LGHNT and CDR2 FRNRAP. The CDR3 extends over 12 amino acids. CDR3 nucleotides: TGTGCTAGTGGGCCCTGGGGAGAGACCCAGTACTTC. It is translated as CASGPWGETQYF.

This clone was recorded a few times. This chain uses TRBV6-1 with TRBJ2-3, with 9 bases aligning to TRBD1. From germline, CDR1 is MNHNS and CDR2 SASEGT. With 4 bases clipped from V and 0 bases from J, the junction kept 14 bases outside the gene matches. CDR3 length: 19 residues. The DNA of the CDR3 is TGTGCCAGCAGTGCGAACCGGGACAGGGTAGCCCCTAGCACAGATACGCAGTATTTT. As protein: CASSANRDRVAPSTDTQYF.